This TCR beta chain was captured in a study of T cell repertoires in cytomegalovirus infection (dated by TCRdb to between 2018 and 2021). Describing the broader study: Donor HLA type was relevant to the analysis, because carriage of CMV infection together with the matching HLA type was indicated by public TCR beta signatures. On the study overall, not on this receptor specifically: The ex vivo response was dominated by HLA-C-restricted CMV-specific TCR beta clonotypes, and the single most frequent clonotype in two of eight donors was supplied by these HLA-C-restricted clonotypes. Carriers of CMV infection plus the relevant HLA type were discriminated by the cumulative frequency of public TCR beta family members in the study cohort and in an independent roughly 400-donor cohort.

CDR1 is given as SQVTM and CDR2 as ANQGSEA, both from the germline V gene. Ends trimmed: V by 8 bases, J by 7 bases; bases unmatched to a gene: 12. Taken from cysteine to phenylalanine, the CDR3 has 14 residues. The only DNA kept is the CDR3, 42 bases in frame from the first base. This clonotype was seen more than once but under ten times. The target of this receptor is not known. No base quality values were provided; no much bigger clone lies one nucleotide off. Sequencing used an Illumina HiSeq 1500. TCRdb reworked the public reads: Q25 trimming with fastp, MiXCR clone assembly, productive beta chains retained. Identical CDR3 protein sequences are pooled into one entry, listed with their most common genes and DNA. This sample gives some 97,000 distinct CDR3 sequences in total; 20% to 25% of them show up just once. The top ten hold 35% to 50% of the sample.

The clonotype comes from a human donor in good health (CMV status not recorded). Some clones in this sample may be carry-over from other donors' samples. This chain is built from TRBV29-1 and TRBJ2-1; 9 central bases correspond to TRBD2. The sample was CD8+ T cells from PBMCs. The CDR3 has the sequence CSLWGAGGRNEQFF. DNA sequence: TGCAGCTTGTGGGGCGCGGGAGGGCGTAATGAGCAGTTCTTC.